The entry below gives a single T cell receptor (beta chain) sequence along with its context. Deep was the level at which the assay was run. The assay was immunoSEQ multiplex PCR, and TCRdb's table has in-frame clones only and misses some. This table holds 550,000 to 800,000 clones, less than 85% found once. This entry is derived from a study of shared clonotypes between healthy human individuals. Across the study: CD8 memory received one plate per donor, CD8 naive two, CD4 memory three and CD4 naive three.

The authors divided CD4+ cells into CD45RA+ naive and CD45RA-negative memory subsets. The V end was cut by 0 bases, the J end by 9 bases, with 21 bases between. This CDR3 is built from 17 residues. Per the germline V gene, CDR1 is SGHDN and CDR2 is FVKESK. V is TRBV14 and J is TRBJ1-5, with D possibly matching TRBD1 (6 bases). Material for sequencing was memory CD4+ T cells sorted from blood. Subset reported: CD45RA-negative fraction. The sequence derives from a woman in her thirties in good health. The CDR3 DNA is TGTGCCAGCAGCCAAGAATACAGGGTCCACCCGGGAAGGCCCCAGCATTTT. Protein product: CASSQEYRVHPGRPQHF.